These 32 T cell receptor beta chains came from one sample sequenced in a study of T-cell memory formation after mild COVID-19. In TCRdb, the 5' RACE reads were re-called with MiXCR into one record per CDR3 protein. The profile covers 290,000 or so distinct CDR3 sequences, with roughly 19% appearing a single time and 20% to 25% taken by the ten largest. The specimen sequenced was PBMCs or a T cell subset sorted from them (not recorded which). The receptors originated from a man aged 18 to 29 who had mild COVID-19 (a few samples of this study predate the infection). Cell type and time point are not known.

This CDR3 reads CASSYRRDLLGETQYF. For the CDR3, the DNA is TGTGCCAGCAGTTACAGACGGGACTTACTCGGGGAGACCCAGTACTTC. This chain connects TRBV6-6 to TRBJ2-5; TRBD2 is a possible D gene (6 bases). The CDR3 spans 16 residues. Trimming left V 2 bases short and J 5 bases short, with 18 bases between. Per the germline V gene, CDR1 is MNHNY and CDR2 is SVGAGI (reference sequence).

This clonotype was found a few times. The J gene is TRBJ2-4, the V gene TRBV5-6; D is possibly TRBD2 (5 bases). The germline V gene encodes CDR1 SGHDT and CDR2 YYEEEE. The CDR3 totals 17 residues. The germline V and J ends were trimmed by 4 bases and 1 base, with 18 bases remaining between them. CDR3 amino acids: CASSPSSGSWAKNIQYF. The CDR3 DNA is TGTGCCAGCAGCCCTTCATCGGGGTCGTGGGCCAAAAACATTCAGTACTTC.

The J gene is TRBJ1-1, the V gene TRBV20-1, with D unresolved. V lost 3 bases to trimming and J lost 0 bases, with 8 bases between them. Per the germline V gene, CDR1 is DFQATT and CDR2 is SNEGSKA (reference sequence). CDR3 length equals 13 residues. CDR3 in amino acids: CSARVHLNTEAFF. CDR3 in DNA: TGCAGTGCTAGGGTACACTTGAACACTGAAGCTTTCTTT.

The rearrangement uses TRBV5-1 and TRBJ1-2, with D possibly TRBD1 on 6 matching bases. This CDR3 spans 15 amino acids. The germline V and J ends were trimmed by 4 bases and 0 bases, with 13 bases remaining between them. Looked up from germline, CDR1 is SGHRS and CDR2 is YFSETQ. The DNA for the CDR3 is TGCGCCAGCAGCCCGACCAGGACAGCTAACTATGGCTACACCTTC. Protein: CASSPTRTANYGYTF.

In its sample, this clonotype was seen a few times. The chain is built from TRBV7-6 and TRBJ1-5, with D tentatively TRBD1 (5 bases). The CDR3 has 13 residues. V was clipped by 6 bases and J by 9 bases, with 15 bases between them. CDR1 is SGHVS and CDR2 is FNYEAQ in the germline V gene. The CDR3 spells CASSLTDSWPQHF. CDR3 nucleotides: TGTGCCAGCAGTCTGACAGACTCCTGGCCCCAGCATTTT.

The V call is TRBV12-3 or TRBV12-4, the J call TRBJ1-1; 9 bases match TRBD1. The trim removed 5 bases at V and 1 base at J, leaving 5 bases unmatched. This CDR3 region has 15 residues. The CDR3 loop reads CASSLTGGANTEAFF. The CDR3 DNA follows: TGTGCCAGCAGTCTAACAGGGGGCGCGAACACTGAAGCTTTCTTT.

This clonotype turned up a few times. The chain is built from TRBV20-1 and TRBJ2-2; D remains unclear. The germline V gene has CDR1 DFQATT and CDR2 SNEGSKA (reference sequence). The CDR3 is made up of 16 amino acids. V was pared by 0 bases and J by 0 bases, with 11 bases between. CDR3 in DNA: TGCAGTGCTAGAGACCCCCGCCAGTCGAACACCGGGGAGCTGTTTTTT. This gives the protein CSARDPRQSNTGELFF.

This clonotype was seen a handful of times. The chain has TRBV28 and TRBJ1-5; D call uncertain. Germline assignment: CDR1 MDHEN and CDR2 SYDVKM. The V gene lost 1 base and the J gene lost 6 bases, with 10 bases spanning the gap. The CDR3 consists of 14 residues. The CDR3 DNA sequence: TGTGCCAGCAGTTTATCCCGGGATGGTCAGCCCCAGCATTTT. Residues: CASSLSRDGQPQHF.

V is TRBV7-3 and J is TRBJ1-1; possible D gene TRBD1, 6 bases. Between the trimmed V and J ends, which lost 3 bases and 2 bases, there was a span of 13 bases. The CDR3 spans 15 residues. Germline V lookup: CDR1 SGHTA, CDR2 FQGTGA. The CDR3 loop reads CASSFSGDHNTEAFF. CDR3 coding DNA: TGTGCCAGCAGCTTTTCAGGGGACCACAACACTGAAGCTTTCTTT.

V usage is TRBV27 and J usage is TRBJ2-1; the match to TRBD2 covers 8 bases. Germline CDR1 MNHEY, CDR2 SMNVEV (reference sequence). J was trimmed by 10 bases and V by 6 bases; bases with no gene match: 23. This CDR3 has 18 amino acids. CDR3 sequence: CASRRNPRLASNSPEQFF. The CDR3 coding sequence is TGTGCCAGCAGACGGAACCCGAGACTAGCGAGTAATAGTCCAGAGCAGTTCTTC.

This clonotype was detected many times. The V call is TRBV6-1, the J call TRBJ2-5, with D unresolved. V lost 6 bases, J lost 0 bases, and 11 bases lay in between. In germline, CDR1 is MNHNS, CDR2 SASEGT. This CDR3 has 14 residues. The CDR3 DNA reads TGTGCCAGCAGGGATAACCGGGACCAAGAGACCCAGTACTTC. This gives the protein CASRDNRDQETQYF.

This clonotype has just a few counts. The CDR3 here is CASSSLFGGELFF. In nucleotides, the CDR3 is TGTGCCAGCAGTTCCCTCTTCGGCGGGGAGCTGTTTTTT. The chain uses TRBV6-2 or TRBV6-3 and TRBJ2-2; unclear D gene. The germline V and J ends were trimmed by 4 bases and 7 bases, with 10 bases remaining between them. The CDR3 spans 13 residues. Germline V gene lookup returns CDR1 MNHEY and CDR2 SVGEGT.

V is TRBV29-1 and J is TRBJ2-5; D not resolved. Germline V gene sequence: CDR1 SQVTM, CDR2 ANQGSEA. Trimming removed 6 bases from V and 0 bases from J, with 5 bases in between. This CDR3 comprises 11 residues. For the CDR3, the DNA is TGCAGCGTCAGGTACCAAGAGACCCAGTACTTC. Translating it yields CSVRYQETQYF.

There are a few counts of this clonotype. The chain carries TRBV7-7 and TRBJ2-3; D is unresolved. Trimming took 2 bases from V and 4 from J, leaving 16 bases between them. The CDR3 spans 16 residues. Per the germline V gene, CDR1 is SSHAT and CDR2 is FNYEAQ (reference sequence). The CDR3 spells CASSLKAGEAADTQYF. DNA of the CDR3: TGTGCCAGCAGCTTAAAGGCCGGAGAGGCCGCAGATACGCAGTATTTT.

This clonotype was counted a few times. This sequence joins TRBV5-4 and TRBJ2-2; 10 bases map to TRBD1. Germline V gene lookup returns CDR1 SGHNT and CDR2 YYREEE (reference sequence). Losses at the gene ends were 4 bases for V and 5 bases for J; bases not matched to a gene: 5. The CDR3 is 15 amino acids. The CDR3 DNA follows: TGTGCCAGCAGCGCGACAGGGGGCGTAACCGGGGAGCTGTTTTTT. Encoded protein: CASSATGGVTGELFF.

The CDR3 nucleotides are TGTGCCAGCAGTGACGGCAGGAGTCTGAACACTGAAGCTTTCTTT. It yields the protein CASSDGRSLNTEAFF. The V call is TRBV2, the J call TRBJ1-1, with D hard to call. V was clipped by 3 bases and J by 0 bases, with 11 bases between them. Germline-derived CDR1 and CDR2 are SNHLY and FYNNEI. The CDR3 has 15 residues.

The V and J genes are TRBV20-1 and TRBJ2-1; 9 nucleotides line up with TRBD1. Germline V gene sequence: CDR1 DFQATT, CDR2 SNEGSKA (reference sequence). The CDR3 loop spans 14 amino acids. Trimming took 5 bases from V and 8 from J; bases not matched to a gene: 10. The CDR3 sequence: CSAEGTGLRDEQFF. The CDR3 DNA follows: TGCAGTGCTGAGGGGACAGGGTTAAGGGATGAGCAGTTCTTC.

The CDR3 coding sequence is TGTGCCAGCAGTGACTCGAACACTGGGTCAGAAGCTTTCTTT. Protein: CASSDSNTGSEAFF. The gene calls are TRBV6-4 and TRBJ1-1, with D unclear. Germline CDR1 and CDR2: MRHNA and SNTAGT. The CDR3 loop spans 14 amino acids. With 0 bases removed from V and 8 bases from J, the gap between germline ends came to 13 bases.

This clonotype showed up many times. The J gene is TRBJ2-1, the V gene TRBV10-3, with D perhaps TRBD2 (5 bases). Germline V gene lookup returns CDR1 ENHRY and CDR2 SYGVKD. V lost 4 bases, J lost 8 bases, and 6 bases lay in between. The length of the CDR3 is 11 residues. DNA for the CDR3: TGTGCCATCAGTGTGCGGGATGAGCAGTTCTTC. Translating gives CAISVRDEQFF.

This clonotype was picked up a small number of times. The rearrangement joins TRBV5-4 to TRBJ2-7; D is unresolved. CDR1 and CDR2 from the germline V gene are SGHNT and YYREEE (reference sequence). The CDR3 extends over 15 amino acids. The V gene lost 0 bases and the J gene lost 4 bases, with 14 bases spanning the gap. The CDR3 loop is CASSLADSSEYEQYF. In DNA form, the CDR3 reads TGTGCCAGCAGCTTGGCCGACTCGAGCGAGTACGAGCAGTACTTC.

This clonotype was seen only a few times. The chain recombines TRBV21-1 with TRBJ1-5; the DNA was not compared with TRBD1, the D call given in the table. TRBV21-1 is a listed pseudogene. The CDR3 covers 15 residues. As DNA, the CDR3 is TGTGCCAGCAGCCTCAAGGGGGTGAGCAATCAGCCCCAGCATTTT. It translates to CASSLKGVSNQPQHF.

This clonotype turned up a few times. This chain uses TRBV11-2 with TRBJ2-1; possibly TRBD1 for D (6 bases). V was cut by 6 bases and J by 1 base, with 16 bases left in between. Germline V gene sequence: CDR1 SGHAT, CDR2 FQNNGV. There are 16 residues in the CDR3. CDR3 sequence (DNA): TGTGCCAGCAGAAAACTAACAGGGATATCCTACAATGAGCAGTTCTTC. It yields the protein CASRKLTGISYNEQFF.

The chain links TRBV20-1 to TRBJ1-2; D unclear. Germline assignment: CDR1 DFQATT and CDR2 SNEGSKA (reference sequence). CDR3 length equals 10 residues. V was clipped by 1 base and J by 8 bases, with 5 bases between them. The CDR3 DNA is TGCAGTGCTAGAGCCCAGGGCTACACCTTC. This sequence encodes CSARAQGYTF.

The J gene is TRBJ1-5, the V gene TRBV19; the D gene is possibly TRBD1 (6 bases). Trimming took 6 bases from V and 0 from J, leaving 15 bases between them. Germline CDR1 LNHDA, CDR2 SQIVND (reference sequence). The CDR3 runs to 16 residues. The CDR3 bases are TGTGCCAGTAGCGTTCCAGGGGTATCTAGCAATCAGCCCCAGCATTTT. This sequence encodes CASSVPGVSSNQPQHF.

The chain links TRBV6-1 to TRBJ1-2; 8 bases are a match to TRBD1. The germline V gene encodes CDR1 MNHNS and CDR2 SASEGT. The CDR3 is made up of 15 amino acids. V shed 2 bases and J 5 bases; nucleotides not matched to a gene: 7. The CDR3 DNA reads as TGTGCCAGCAGTGAATTGGGCAGGGGGCTTTATGGCTACACCTTC. It translates to CASSELGRGLYGYTF.

V gene TRBV5-1 combines with J gene TRBJ1-3, with 7 bases fitting TRBD1. The CDR3 is 15 amino acids. V lost 2 bases to trimming and J lost 4 bases; unmatched junction nucleotides: 6. Germline V gives CDR1 SGHRS, CDR2 YFSETQ. This chain's CDR3 is CASSLGTGDGNTIYF. The CDR3 nucleotides read TGCGCCAGCAGCTTAGGAACAGGGGACGGAAACACCATATATTTT. The complete variable domain, with remaining parts taken from reference TRBV5-1 and TRBJ1-3, reads KAGVTQTPRYLIKTRGQQVTLSCSPISGHRSVSWYQQTPGQGLQFLFEYFSETQRNKGNFPGRFSGRQFSNSRSEMNVSTLELGDSALYLCASSLGTGDGNTIYFGEGSWLTVV.

This clonotype has a count of ten or more. The chain has TRBV7-2 and TRBJ2-3, with 11 bases that match TRBD2. Germline CDR1 reads SGHTA; CDR2 reads FQGNSA. After removal of 1 base from V and 0 bases from J, the junction contained 9 bases not matched to a gene. The CDR3 runs 19 residues. CDR3 sequence reads: CASSLGLAGGPSSTDTQYF. DNA for the CDR3: TGTGCCAGCAGCTTAGGGCTAGCGGGGGGCCCTTCTAGCACAGATACGCAGTATTTT.

This clonotype has just a few counts. The chain couples TRBV5-6 to TRBJ1-5; D gene uncertain. The germline gives CDR1 SGHDT, CDR2 YYEEEE. V was trimmed by 4 bases and J by 4 bases, leaving 12 bases between them. The CDR3 is 14 amino acids. CDR3 sequence (DNA): TGTGCCAGCAGCCGCTCAGAGACTAATCAGCCCCAGCATTTT. The encoded protein is CASSRSETNQPQHF.

This clonotype was counted only a few times. The chain uses TRBV7-2 and TRBJ1-2; a weak D match, TRBD1 (5 bases). V lost 1 base and J 8 bases, leaving 17 bases between the germline ends. CDR3 length: 15 amino acids. The germline V gene encodes CDR1 SGHTA and CDR2 FQGNSA. CDR3 in amino acids: CASSLGGSQVGGYTF. Written as DNA, the CDR3 is TGTGCCAGCAGCTTAGGGGGCAGCCAAGTTGGAGGCTACACCTTC. Combining the CDR3 with reference TRBV7-2 and TRBJ1-2 gives the whole variable domain GAGVSQSPSNKVTEKGKDVELRCDPISGHTALYWYRQSLGQGLEFLIYFQGNSAPDKSGLPSDRFSAERTGGSVSTLTIQRTQQEDSAVYLCASSLGGSQVGGYTFGSGTRLTVV.

The rearrangement joins TRBV28 to TRBJ1-1; 10 bases match TRBD1. The V gene's germline CDR1 is MDHEN and CDR2 SYDVKM. V lost 5 bases to trimming and J lost 11 bases; unmatched junction nucleotides: 8. The CDR3 is 13 residues long. The CDR3 sequence: CASSPGQGGWAFF. Written as DNA, the CDR3 is TGTGCCAGCAGTCCAGGACAGGGGGGTTGGGCTTTCTTT.

This clonotype was seen a few times. The genes are TRBV2 and TRBJ2-1; 8 bases fit TRBD1. CDR1 and CDR2 from the germline V gene are SNHLY and FYNNEI. With 4 bases clipped from V and 12 bases from J, the junction kept 11 bases outside the gene matches. The CDR3 is made up of 14 amino acids. CDR3: CASSAGSRTGWQFF. CDR3 bases: TGTGCCAGCAGTGCTGGGTCCCGGACAGGGTGGCAGTTCTTC.

This clonotype was counted at least ten times. The rearrangement joins TRBV5-1 to TRBJ2-1, with 7 bases matching TRBD1. The CDR3 has 16 residues. Germline CDR1 reads SGHRS; CDR2 reads YFSETQ. V gave up 0 bases and J gave up 7 bases; unmatched junction bases: 10. DNA for the CDR3: TGCGCCAGCAGCTTGGCCGAGGGACAGTTAGGGAATGAGCAGTTCTTC. Residues: CASSLAEGQLGNEQFF. The full variable domain, with the rest looked up from reference TRBV5-1 and TRBJ2-1, is KAGVTQTPRYLIKTRGQQVTLSCSPISGHRSVSWYQQTPGQGLQFLFEYFSETQRNKGNFPGRFSGRQFSNSRSEMNVSTLELGDSALYLCASSLAEGQLGNEQFFGPGTRLTVL.